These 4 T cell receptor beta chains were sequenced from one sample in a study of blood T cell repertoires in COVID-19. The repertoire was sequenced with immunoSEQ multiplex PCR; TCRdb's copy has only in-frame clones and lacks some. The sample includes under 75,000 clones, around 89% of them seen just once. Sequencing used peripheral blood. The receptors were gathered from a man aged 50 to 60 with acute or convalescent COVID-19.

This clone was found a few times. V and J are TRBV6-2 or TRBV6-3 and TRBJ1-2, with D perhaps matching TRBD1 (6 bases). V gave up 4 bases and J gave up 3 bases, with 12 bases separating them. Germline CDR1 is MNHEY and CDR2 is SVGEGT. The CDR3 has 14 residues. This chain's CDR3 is CASSSRGFDYGYTF. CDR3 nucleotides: TGTGCCAGCAGTTCCAGGGGATTCGACTATGGCTACACCTTC.

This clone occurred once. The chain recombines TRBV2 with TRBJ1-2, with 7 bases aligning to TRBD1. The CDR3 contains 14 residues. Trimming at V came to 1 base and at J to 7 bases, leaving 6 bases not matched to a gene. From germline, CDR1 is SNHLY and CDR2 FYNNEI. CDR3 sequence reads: CASSEEKTGFGYTF. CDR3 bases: TGTGCCAGCAGTGAAGAGAAGACAGGGTTTGGCTACACCTTC. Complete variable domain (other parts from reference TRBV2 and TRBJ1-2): EPEVTQTPSHQVTQMGQEVILRCVPISNHLYFYWYRQILGQKVEFLVSFYNNEISEKSEIFDDQFSVERPDGSNFTLKIRSTKLEDSAMYFCASSEEKTGFGYTFGSGTRLTVV.

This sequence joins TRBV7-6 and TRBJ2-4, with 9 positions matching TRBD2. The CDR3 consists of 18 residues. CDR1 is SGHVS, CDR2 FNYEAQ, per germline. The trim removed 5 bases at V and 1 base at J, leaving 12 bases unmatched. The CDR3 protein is CASSQGRVAGVAKNIQYF. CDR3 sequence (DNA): TGTGCCAGCAGCCAGGGACGGGTAGCGGGAGTGGCCAAAAACATTCAGTACTTC.

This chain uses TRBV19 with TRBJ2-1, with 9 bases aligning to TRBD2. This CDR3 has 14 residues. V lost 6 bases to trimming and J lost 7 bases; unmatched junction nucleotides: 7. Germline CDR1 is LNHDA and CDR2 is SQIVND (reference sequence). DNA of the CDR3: TGTGCCAGTAGAGGGCGGGAGGGTCGGAATGAGCAGTTCTTC. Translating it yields CASRGREGRNEQFF.